This T cell receptor beta chain was observed in a study of T cells in localized non-small cell lung cancer. Looked up from germline, CDR1 is SGHTA and CDR2 is FQGNSA. This CDR3 region has 15 residues. The V end lost 5 bases, the J end lost 4 bases, and 17 bases lay between the germline ends. Using immunoSEQ multiplex PCR, the repertoire was profiled, and TCRdb retains in-frame clones only, with some absent. The data contain about 72,000 clones, approximately 84% of them singletons. The material sequenced was peripheral blood, taken before any cancer treatment. The clonotype originates from a female donor at least 60 years old with stage I lung adenocarcinoma. J is TRBJ1-1 and V is TRBV7-2, with D perhaps matching TRBD1 (6 bases). CDR3 nucleotide sequence: TGTGCCAGCAGCCCGGACAGCGGGCAGATCACTGAAGCTTTCTTT. Amino acid sequence: CASSPDSGQITEAFF.